The clone carrying this TCR beta chain has a count of ten or more. Antigen specificity is unknown. CDR1 is SEHNR and CDR2 is FQNEAQ in the germline V gene (reference sequence). The V gene lost 5 bases and the J gene lost 0 bases, with 10 bases spanning the gap. The CDR3 is made up of 15 amino acids. Donors were systemically healthy Caucasian individuals from Russia aged 6 to 90 years. The sample originates from a study of blood T cells in healthy people across ages. Findings and caveats of the study: The CMV status of each donor remained undetermined, and this could have confounded shifts in expanded clonotypes.

The authors ran a second PCR of about 6 to 11 cycles using a sample-barcoded 5' primer and a J-beta primer mix. TCRdb redid the calling of the 5' RACE reads with MiXCR, one entry per CDR3 protein. The table lists about 640,000 distinct CDR3 sequences, approximately 30% of them singletons. V is TRBV7-9 and J is TRBJ2-2, with D hard to call. The TCR was taken from a woman of 80 years or more in good health. The sample consisted of blood. The CDR3 DNA reads TGTGCCAGCAGCACAATTAGACCGAACACCGGGGAGCTGTTTTTT. Translated: CASSTIRPNTGELFF.